This TCR beta chain was found in a study of T cells after yellow fever vaccination. The study, taken as a whole, reports: When the response was secondary, it was weaker but reached its peak faster, day 5 versus 15. A large majority of primary-vaccination clones showed up again after the booster (approximately 96% CD4, about 90% CD8). FACS-sorted repertoires could harbor abundant contaminating bulk-population clonotypes.

About this clonotype: What it binds is not known.

V shed 3 bases and J shed 7 bases, with 10 bases lying between them. Germline values: CDR1 SGDLS, CDR2 YYNGEE. This CDR3 spans 13 amino acids. Synthesis of TCR cDNA relied on 5'RACE template switching, which attached a universal primer site and UMIs. TCRdb fed the 5' RACE reads into MiXCR, producing one record per CDR3 protein. The sample shows 300,000 to 400,000 distinct CDR3 sequences, 12% of them seen only once. The sample in question was CD4+ T cells sorted from PBMCs, obtained 15 days after the yellow fever booster vaccination. The rearrangement links TRBV9 to TRBJ1-4, with D possibly matching TRBD1 (6 bases). The receptor's source is a man aged 18 to 29 who received the YFV17D yellow fever vaccine. The CDR3: CASSGLGAEKLFF. The CDR3 DNA follows: TGTGCCAGCAGCGGGTTGGGGGCTGAAAAACTGTTTTTT.